The following is a T cell receptor (beta chain) sequence with its context. Its antigen is currently unknown. This sample stems from a study of T cells in Graves' hyperthyroidism and ophthalmopathy. Amplified TCR beta CDR3 regions came from RNA transcripts. First-round RT-PCR of the TCR CDR3 relied on the HTBI primer set. TCRdb reprocessed the multiplex PCR reads with MiXCR, giving one entry per CDR3 protein. The repertoire holds approximately 500,000 distinct CDR3 sequences, approximately 44% seen once, with more than 7.5% in the top ten. Overall study results and limits: Blood also held most thyroid clonotypes expanded beyond 0.001. Median prediction lead before ophthalmopathy onset was around 7 months with the model.

Patients between 18 and 65 years old had hyperthyroidism, newly diagnosed and lasting under 2 months. Patients showing uncontrolled infection, other autoimmune disease, pregnancy or lactation were ineligible. Per germline, CDR1 DFQATT and CDR2 SNEGSKA (reference sequence). Trimming took off 3 bases at V and 6 bases at J, with 11 bases between the two ends. The CDR3 totals 12 residues. The source is a woman younger than 30 with Graves' hyperthyroidism. Sequenced sample: peripheral blood or thyroid tissue (not recorded which). The chain combines TRBV20-1 with TRBJ1-2, with a tentative D call TRBD1 (6 bases). DNA for the CDR3: TGCAGTGCTAGCGCAGGGGTGGATGGCTACACCTTC. It is translated as CSASAGVDGYTF.